This TCR beta chain was retrieved from a study of neoadjuvant anti-PD-1 for oral cavity cancer (dated by TCRdb to about 2021). General notes on the study: Before curative-intent surgical resection, most patients were given three to four biweekly doses of nivolumab at 3 mg/kg. Patients who did not progress were given a fourth nivolumab dose at about day 43 and had definitive surgical resection on days 50-56. Responders were defined as patients with complete response, partial response or stable disease by RECIST 1.1; non-responders were defined as patients with progression. A 33% response rate was observed in the parent correlative cohort, in which around twelve patients were included. The paper as a whole reports these results and caveats: After neoadjuvant nivolumab, significantly higher T cell clonality (Gini index) was found within PBMCs in non-responders than in responders. Higher pretreatment blood TCRbeta clonality and lower post-treatment tumor TCRbeta clonality were correlated with higher pretreatment blood Treg/Th17 ratios. Only three patients per response group were included in the TCR analyses, and larger cohorts for validation were called for by the authors.

The time point label on this specimen signifies: after neoadjuvant nivolumab, at surgical resection. The patients had newly diagnosed stage II-IVA oral cavity squamous cell carcinoma and had not received any prior systemic or radiation treatment. The cohort consisted of patients with HPV-negative, locally advanced oral cavity squamous cell carcinoma. Peripheral blood mononuclear cells were analyzed directly, without maintenance or expansion in culture. Samples came from a longitudinal correlative study of a single-arm phase II trial of neoadjuvant nivolumab in oral cavity squamous cell carcinoma. Subject-matched pre- and post-treatment PBMCs and tumors from three responders and three non-responders were subjected to genomic DNA-based TCRbeta sequencing. Peripheral blood mononuclear cells were drawn once before nivolumab treatment and a second time after treatment, when surgery took place. Genomic DNA was isolated from PBMCs using the Maxwell RSC DNA from Cells kit.

V is cut back by 6 bases and J by 0 bases, with 6 bases in the junction unmatched. Reading the germline V gene gives CDR1 WSHSY and CDR2 SAAADI. The CDR3 measures 16 amino acids from cysteine to phenylalanine. Only the CDR3 portion is preserved as DNA: 48 bases, with reading frame beginning at the first base. To note about this clone: Its antigen remains undetermined. No quality values exist for individual bases; no much larger clone is one base distant.

For deep sequencing, PBMC libraries mostly used approximately 0.45 ug of input genomic DNA, with six replicates for each sample. The immunoSEQ hsTCRbeta kit was used to prepare TCRbeta libraries according to the manufacturer's instructions. Sequencing of the completed libraries took place using an Illumina NovaSeq 6000 S4 flow cell after they had been pooled to about 3 nM. Processing in the source paper ran as follows. The immunoSEQ Analyzer handled quality control and preprocessing of the raw data. The analysis was limited to productive rearrangements, and each clonotype was defined by a unique CDR3 amino acid sequence. Repertoire clonality was estimated as the Gini-Simpson index, which was computed with the R package tcR. Student's t test was used to compare Gini indices, while Pearson correlation assessed associations with tumor size change. TCRdb stores this immuneACCESS table with in-frame sequences only. Part of the clones is absent; in the studies checked, under half of the shortfall reflects unresolved V genes, and no reason is known for the rest. The DNA gave D and trimming, while V, J and clone size come from that table. The sample table lists approximately 13,000 clones, around 70% of them with a count of one. The biggest ten clones account for less than 3% of the sample.

This receptor was taken from a person aged 35-79 years with oral cavity squamous cell carcinoma. This specimen was PBMCs, taken after nivolumab (anti-PD-1) treatment. The chain is encoded by TRBV10-2 joined to TRBJ2-7; the central 12 bases match TRBD2. The CDR3 reads as follows: CASRSTSGRISYEQYF. The sequence in DNA is TGCGCCAGCAGGTCTACTAGCGGGAGGATCTCCTACGAGCAGTACTTC.